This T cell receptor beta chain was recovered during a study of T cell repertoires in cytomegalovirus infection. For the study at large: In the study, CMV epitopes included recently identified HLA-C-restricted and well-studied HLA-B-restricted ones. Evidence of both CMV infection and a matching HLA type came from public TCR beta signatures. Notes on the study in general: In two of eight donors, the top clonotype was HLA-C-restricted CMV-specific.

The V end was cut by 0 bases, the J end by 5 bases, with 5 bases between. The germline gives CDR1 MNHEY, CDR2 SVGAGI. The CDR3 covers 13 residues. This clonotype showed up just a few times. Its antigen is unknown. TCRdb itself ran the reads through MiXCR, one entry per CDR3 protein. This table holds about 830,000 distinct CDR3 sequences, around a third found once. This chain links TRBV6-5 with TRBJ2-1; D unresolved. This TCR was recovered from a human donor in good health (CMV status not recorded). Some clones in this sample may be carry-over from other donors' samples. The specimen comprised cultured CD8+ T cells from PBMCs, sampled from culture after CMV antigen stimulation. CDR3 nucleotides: TGTGCCAGCAGTTACTCAGACAACAATGAGCAGTTCTTC. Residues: CASSYSDNNEQFF.